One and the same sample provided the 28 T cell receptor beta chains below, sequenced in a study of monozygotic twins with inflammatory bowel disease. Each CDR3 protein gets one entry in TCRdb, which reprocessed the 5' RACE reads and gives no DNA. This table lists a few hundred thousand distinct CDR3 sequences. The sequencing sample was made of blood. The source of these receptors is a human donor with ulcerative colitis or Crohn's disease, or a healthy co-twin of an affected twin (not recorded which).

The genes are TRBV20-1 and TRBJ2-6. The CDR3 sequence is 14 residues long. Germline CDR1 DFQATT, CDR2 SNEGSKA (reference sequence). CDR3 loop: CSARDVNGANVLTF.

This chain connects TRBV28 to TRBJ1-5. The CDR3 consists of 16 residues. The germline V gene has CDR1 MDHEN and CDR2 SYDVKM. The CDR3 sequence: CASSLSGRTSNQPQHF.

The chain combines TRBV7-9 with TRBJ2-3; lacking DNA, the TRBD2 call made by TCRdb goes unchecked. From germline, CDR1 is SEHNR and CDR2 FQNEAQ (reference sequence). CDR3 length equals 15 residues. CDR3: CASSLDGGSPDTQYF. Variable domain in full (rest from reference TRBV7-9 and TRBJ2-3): DTGVSQNPRHKITKRGQNVTFRCDPISEHNRLYWYRQTLGQGPEFLTYFQNEAQLEKSRLLSDRFSAERPKGSFSTLEIQRTEQGDSAMYLCASSLDGGSPDTQYFGPGTRLTVL.

CDR3 amino acids: CSAPQVGELFF. The gene calls are TRBV20-1 and TRBJ2-2. In germline, CDR1 is DFQATT, CDR2 SNEGSKA (reference sequence). This CDR3 has 11 amino acids.

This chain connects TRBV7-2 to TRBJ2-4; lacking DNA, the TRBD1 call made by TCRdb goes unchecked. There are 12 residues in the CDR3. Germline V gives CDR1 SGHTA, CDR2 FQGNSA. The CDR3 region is CATGASKNIQYF.

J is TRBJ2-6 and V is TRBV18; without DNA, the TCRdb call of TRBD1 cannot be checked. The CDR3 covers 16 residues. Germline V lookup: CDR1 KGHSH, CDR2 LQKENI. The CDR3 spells CASSPRSGDGANVLTF.

CDR3 amino acids: CASSLTQVPGELFF. The rearrangement uses TRBV7-2 and TRBJ2-2; TCRdb proposes TRBD1, but this gene call is untestable without DNA. CDR3 length: 14 residues. Germline V gene sequence: CDR1 SGHTA, CDR2 FQGNSA.

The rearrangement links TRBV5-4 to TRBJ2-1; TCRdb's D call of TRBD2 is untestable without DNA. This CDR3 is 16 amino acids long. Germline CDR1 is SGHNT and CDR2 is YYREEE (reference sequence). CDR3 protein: CASSHKLLAGNNEQFF.

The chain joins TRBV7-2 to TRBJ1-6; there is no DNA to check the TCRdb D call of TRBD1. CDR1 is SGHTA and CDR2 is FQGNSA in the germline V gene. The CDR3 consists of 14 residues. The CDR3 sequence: CASSLGGANSPLHF.

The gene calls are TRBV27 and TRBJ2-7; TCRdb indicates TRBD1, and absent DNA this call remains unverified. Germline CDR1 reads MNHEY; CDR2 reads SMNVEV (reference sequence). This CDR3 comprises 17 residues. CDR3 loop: CASSLGSTGQGNYEQYF.

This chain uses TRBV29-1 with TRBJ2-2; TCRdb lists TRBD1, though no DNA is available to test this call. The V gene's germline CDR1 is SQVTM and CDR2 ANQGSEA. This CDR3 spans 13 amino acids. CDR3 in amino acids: CSVADRGAGELFF.

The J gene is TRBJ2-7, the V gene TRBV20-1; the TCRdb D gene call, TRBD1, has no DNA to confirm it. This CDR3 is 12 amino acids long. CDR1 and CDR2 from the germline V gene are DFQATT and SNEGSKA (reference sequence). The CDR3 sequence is CSAGDGGYEQYF.

This chain's CDR3 is CASSQPGGGLETQYF. This chain joins TRBV4-3 and TRBJ2-5; TCRdb's D call, TRBD2, is unchecked because there is no DNA. The CDR3 has 15 residues. CDR1 and CDR2 from the germline V gene are LGHNA and YSLEER.

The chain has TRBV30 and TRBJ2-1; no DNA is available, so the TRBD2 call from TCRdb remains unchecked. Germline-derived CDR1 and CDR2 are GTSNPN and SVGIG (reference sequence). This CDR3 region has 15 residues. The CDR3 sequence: CAWRKTSGAYNEQFF.

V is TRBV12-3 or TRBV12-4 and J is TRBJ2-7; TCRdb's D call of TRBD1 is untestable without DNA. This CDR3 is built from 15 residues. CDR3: CASRLIGQGSYEQYF.

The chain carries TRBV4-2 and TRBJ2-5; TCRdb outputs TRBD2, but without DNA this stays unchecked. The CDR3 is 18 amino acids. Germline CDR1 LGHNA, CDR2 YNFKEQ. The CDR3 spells CASSQELAGGAKKETQYF.

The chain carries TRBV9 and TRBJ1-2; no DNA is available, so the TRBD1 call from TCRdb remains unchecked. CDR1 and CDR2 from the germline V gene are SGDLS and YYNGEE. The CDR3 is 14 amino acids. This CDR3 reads CASSRTGSVYGYTF.

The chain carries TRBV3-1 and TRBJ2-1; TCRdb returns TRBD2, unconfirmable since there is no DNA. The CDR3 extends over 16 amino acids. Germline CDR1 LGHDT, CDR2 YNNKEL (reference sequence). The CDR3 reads CASSLGLAGIYNEQFF.

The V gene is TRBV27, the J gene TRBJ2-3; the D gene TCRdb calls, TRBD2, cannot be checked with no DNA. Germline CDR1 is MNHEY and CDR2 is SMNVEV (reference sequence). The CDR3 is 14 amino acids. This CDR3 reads CASSLMRGTDTQYF.

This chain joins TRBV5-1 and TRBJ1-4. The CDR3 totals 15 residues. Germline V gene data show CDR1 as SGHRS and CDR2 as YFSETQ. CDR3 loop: CASSSIGGDGEKLFF.

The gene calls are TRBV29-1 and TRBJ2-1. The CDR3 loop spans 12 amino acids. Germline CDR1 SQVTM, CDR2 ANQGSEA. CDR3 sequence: CSVSTGYNEQFF.

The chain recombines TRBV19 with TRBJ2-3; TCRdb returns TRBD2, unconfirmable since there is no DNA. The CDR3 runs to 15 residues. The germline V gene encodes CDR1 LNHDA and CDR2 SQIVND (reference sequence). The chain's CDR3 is CASNAPGSRADTQYF. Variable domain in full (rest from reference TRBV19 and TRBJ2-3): DGGITQSPKYLFRKEGQNVTLSCEQNLNHDAMYWYRQDPGQGLRLIYYSQIVNDFQKGDIAEGYSVSREKKESFPLTVTSAQKNPTAFYLCASNAPGSRADTQYFGPGTRLTVL.

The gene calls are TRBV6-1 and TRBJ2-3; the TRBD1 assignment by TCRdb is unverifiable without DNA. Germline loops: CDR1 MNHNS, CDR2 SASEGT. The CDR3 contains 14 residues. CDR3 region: CASRARARTDTQYF.

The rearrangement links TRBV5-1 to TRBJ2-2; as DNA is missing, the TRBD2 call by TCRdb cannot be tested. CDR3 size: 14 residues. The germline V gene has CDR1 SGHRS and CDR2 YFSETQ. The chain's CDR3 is CDSREGSNTGELCF.

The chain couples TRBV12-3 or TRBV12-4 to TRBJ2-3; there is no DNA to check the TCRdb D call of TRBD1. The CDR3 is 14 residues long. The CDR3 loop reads CASNAGTGVHTQYF.

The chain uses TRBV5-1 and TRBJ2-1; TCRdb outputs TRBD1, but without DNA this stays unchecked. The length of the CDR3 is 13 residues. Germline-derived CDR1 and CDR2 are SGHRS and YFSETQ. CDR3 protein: CASSFPGAYEQFF.

The CDR3 region is CASSPRVWGLGLRNEQFF. V usage is TRBV14 and J usage is TRBJ2-1; no DNA is available, so the TRBD2 call from TCRdb remains unchecked. The CDR3 is 18 amino acids. The germline V gene encodes CDR1 SGHDN and CDR2 FVKESK.

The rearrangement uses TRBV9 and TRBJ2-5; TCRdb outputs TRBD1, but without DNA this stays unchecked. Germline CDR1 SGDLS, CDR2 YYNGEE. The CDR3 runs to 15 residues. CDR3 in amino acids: CASSVRGWWEETQYF.